This T cell receptor beta chain stems from a study of blood T cell repertoires in COVID-19. TCRdb keeps only in-frame clones here, not all; method: immunoSEQ multiplex PCR. This sample has approximately 80,000 clones, with about 87% found just once. Germline-derived CDR1 and CDR2 are MGHRA and YSYEKL. CDR3 length: 15 amino acids. V lost 1 base to trimming and J lost 5 bases; unmatched junction nucleotides: 7. This TCR came from a human donor in a cohort sampled during active COVID-19. The chain carries TRBV4-1 and TRBJ1-2; TRBD1 aligns across 7 bases. Source material: peripheral blood. The CDR3 is CASSQAFGTAYGYTF. The CDR3 bases are TGCGCCAGCAGCCAAGCTTTTGGGACAGCTTATGGCTACACCTTC.